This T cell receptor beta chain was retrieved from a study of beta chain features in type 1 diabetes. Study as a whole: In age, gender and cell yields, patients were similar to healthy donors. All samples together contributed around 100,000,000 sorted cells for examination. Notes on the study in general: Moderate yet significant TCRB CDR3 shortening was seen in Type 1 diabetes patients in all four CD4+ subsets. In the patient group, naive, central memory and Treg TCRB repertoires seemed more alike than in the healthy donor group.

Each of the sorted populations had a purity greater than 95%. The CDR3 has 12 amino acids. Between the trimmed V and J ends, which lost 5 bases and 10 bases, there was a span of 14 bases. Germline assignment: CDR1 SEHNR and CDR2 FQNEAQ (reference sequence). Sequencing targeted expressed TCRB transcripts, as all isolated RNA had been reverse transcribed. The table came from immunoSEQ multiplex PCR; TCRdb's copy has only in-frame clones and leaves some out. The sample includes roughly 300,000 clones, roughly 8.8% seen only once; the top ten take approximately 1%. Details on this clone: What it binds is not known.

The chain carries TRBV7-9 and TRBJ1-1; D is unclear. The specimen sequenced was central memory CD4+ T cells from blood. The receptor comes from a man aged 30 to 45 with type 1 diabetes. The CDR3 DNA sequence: TGTGCCAGCAGCCGACATAATTTCGGAGCTTTCTTT. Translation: CASSRHNFGAFF. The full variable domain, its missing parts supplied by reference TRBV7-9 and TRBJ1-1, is DTGVSQNPRHKITKRGQNVTFRCDPISEHNRLYWYRQTLGQGPEFLTYFQNEAQLEKSRLLSDRFSAERPKGSFSTLEIQRTEQGDSAMYLCASSRHNFGAFFGQGTRLTVV.